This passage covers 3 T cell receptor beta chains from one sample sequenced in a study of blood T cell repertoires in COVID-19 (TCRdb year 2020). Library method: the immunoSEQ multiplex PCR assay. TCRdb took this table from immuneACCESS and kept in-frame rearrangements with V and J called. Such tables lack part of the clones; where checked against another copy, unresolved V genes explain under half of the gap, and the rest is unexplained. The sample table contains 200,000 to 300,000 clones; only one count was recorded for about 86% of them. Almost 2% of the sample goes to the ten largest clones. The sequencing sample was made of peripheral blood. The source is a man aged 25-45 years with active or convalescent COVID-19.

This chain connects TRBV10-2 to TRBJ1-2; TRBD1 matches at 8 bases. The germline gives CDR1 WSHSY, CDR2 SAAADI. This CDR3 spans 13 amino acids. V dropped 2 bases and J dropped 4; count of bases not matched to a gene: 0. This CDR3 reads CASSEQGAYGYTF. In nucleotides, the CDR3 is TGCGCCAGCAGTGAGCAGGGGGCCTATGGCTACACCTTC.

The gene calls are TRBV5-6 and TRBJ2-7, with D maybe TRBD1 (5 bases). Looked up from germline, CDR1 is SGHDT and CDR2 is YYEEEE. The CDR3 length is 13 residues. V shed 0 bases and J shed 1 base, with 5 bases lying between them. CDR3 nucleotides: TGTGCCAGCAGCTTGGCAGGGTCCTACGAGCAGTACTTC. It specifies CASSLAGSYEQYF.

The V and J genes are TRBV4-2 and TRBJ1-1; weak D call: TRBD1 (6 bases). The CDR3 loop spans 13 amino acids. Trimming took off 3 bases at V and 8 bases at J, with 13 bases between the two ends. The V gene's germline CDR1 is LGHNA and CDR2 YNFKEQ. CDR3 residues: CASSQRGTVEAFF. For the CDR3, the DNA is TGTGCCAGCAGCCAGAGGGGGACGGTCGAAGCTTTCTTT.